This T cell receptor beta chain was captured by sequencing in a study of blood T cells in healthy people across ages. Study outcomes and limitations: Older age went with lower TCR beta diversity per million T cells, in a roughly linear way.

This clonotype has only a few counts. Its antigen is undetermined. A second PCR, run for about 6 to 12 cycles, used a sample-barcoded 5' primer plus a J-beta primer mix. One entry per CDR3 protein results from TCRdb running MiXCR on the 5' RACE reads. The profile shows some 760,000 distinct CDR3 sequences, approximately 25% of them singletons. This CDR3 has 18 amino acids. Germline V gene data show CDR1 as LGHNA and CDR2 as YSLEER. Trimming cost V 2 bases and J 0 bases; bases outside gene matches: 5. This sample was shared with a second study, whose subject was T cells of mothers and their children. That paper adds: Donors were three healthy Caucasian mothers and their six children. Related and unrelated pairs show TCR recombination output that thymic selection shapes similarly.

This sequence was found in a boy aged 10-17 years in good health. Source material: blood. The chain uses TRBV4-3 and TRBJ2-6; TRBD2 matches at 9 bases. CDR3 residues: CASSQTLAGPSGANVLTF. The CDR3 nucleotides read TGCGCCAGCAGCCAAACCCTAGCGGGGCCCTCTGGGGCCAACGTCCTGACTTTC.